This T cell receptor (beta chain) comes out of a study of CD8 T cells in Susac syndrome. The CDR3 is 15 residues long. Trimming took 1 base from V and 3 from J; bases not matched to a gene: 2. Germline values: CDR1 LGHDT, CDR2 YNNKEL (reference sequence). About this clonotype: What it recognizes is unknown.

Reverse transcription of roughly 0.45 to 1 ug RNA used random hexamers. Via MiXCR, TCRdb re-called the immunoSEQ multiplex PCR reads, giving one row per CDR3 protein. In the table there are about 150,000 distinct CDR3 sequences, roughly 95% of which are singletons. Whole-study findings and limits: The study recognized that its TCR sequencing and HLA analysis covered a relatively small number of individuals.

This clonotype was sampled from a human donor with Susac syndrome. The V gene is TRBV3-1, the J gene TRBJ2-7; 11 bases match TRBD2. Sequencing was done on a sample of CD4+ T cells from PBMCs. CDR3 sequence: CASSQGLAGFYEQYF. CDR3 DNA sequence: TGTGCCAGCAGCCAAGGACTAGCGGGGTTCTACGAGCAGTACTTC.